This T cell receptor beta chain is from a study of T cell changes during pregnancy in multiple sclerosis (dated by TCRdb to the late 2010s). General notes on the study: The study examined how the T cell repertoire changed over the course of pregnancy in women with multiple sclerosis.

As to this clone: It has no known antigen specificity. Base-call qualities are not available, and no considerably larger clone is one nucleotide away.

According to the germline V gene, CDR1 reads SNHLY and CDR2 reads FYNNEI. The CDR3 starts with the cysteine, ends with the phenylalanine, and has 13 residues. Kept here is only the CDR3 DNA, which spans 39 bases and is read in frame from base 1. Library prep was done by the immunoSEQ multiplex PCR assay. Entries here come from immuneACCESS through TCRdb and include only in-frame sequences with V and J called. Some clones fail to appear in such tables; in the studies checked, an unresolved V gene covers under half of the shortfall, and the cause of the remainder is unknown. The sample contains 28,000 or so clones, 88% of them found a single time. The ten top clones hold roughly 8.3% of the sample.

This sequence uses TRBV2 and TRBJ2-5, with no confident D gene call. The better agreement between TRBJ2-7 and the DNA end casts doubt on the J call. The receptor was isolated from a female donor with multiple sclerosis, enrolled in a pregnancy study. Specimen: CD8+ T cells from peripheral blood mononuclear cells, collected in the second trimester of pregnancy. The CDR3 region: CASSEARVYEQYF. The sequenced DNA: TGTGCCAGCAGTGAAGCGCGAGTCTACGAGCAGTACTTC.